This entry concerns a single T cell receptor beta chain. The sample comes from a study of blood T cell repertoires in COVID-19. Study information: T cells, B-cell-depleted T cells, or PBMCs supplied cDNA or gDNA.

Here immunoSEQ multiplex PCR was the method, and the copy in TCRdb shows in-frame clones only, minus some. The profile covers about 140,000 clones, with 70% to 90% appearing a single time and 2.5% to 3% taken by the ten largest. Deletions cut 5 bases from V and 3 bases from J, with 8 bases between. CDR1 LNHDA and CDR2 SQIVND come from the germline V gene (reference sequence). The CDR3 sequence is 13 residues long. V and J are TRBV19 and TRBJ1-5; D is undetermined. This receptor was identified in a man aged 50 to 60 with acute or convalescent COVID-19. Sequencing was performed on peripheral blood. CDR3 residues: CASSPGLNQPQHF. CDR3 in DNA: TGTGCCAGTAGTCCCGGTCTCAATCAGCCCCAGCATTTT. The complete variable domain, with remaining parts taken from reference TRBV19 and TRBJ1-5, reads DGGITQSPKYLFRKEGQNVTLSCEQNLNHDAMYWYRQDPGQGLRLIYYSQIVNDFQKGDIAEGYSVSREKKESFPLTVTSAQKNPTAFYLCASSPGLNQPQHFGDGTRLSIL.